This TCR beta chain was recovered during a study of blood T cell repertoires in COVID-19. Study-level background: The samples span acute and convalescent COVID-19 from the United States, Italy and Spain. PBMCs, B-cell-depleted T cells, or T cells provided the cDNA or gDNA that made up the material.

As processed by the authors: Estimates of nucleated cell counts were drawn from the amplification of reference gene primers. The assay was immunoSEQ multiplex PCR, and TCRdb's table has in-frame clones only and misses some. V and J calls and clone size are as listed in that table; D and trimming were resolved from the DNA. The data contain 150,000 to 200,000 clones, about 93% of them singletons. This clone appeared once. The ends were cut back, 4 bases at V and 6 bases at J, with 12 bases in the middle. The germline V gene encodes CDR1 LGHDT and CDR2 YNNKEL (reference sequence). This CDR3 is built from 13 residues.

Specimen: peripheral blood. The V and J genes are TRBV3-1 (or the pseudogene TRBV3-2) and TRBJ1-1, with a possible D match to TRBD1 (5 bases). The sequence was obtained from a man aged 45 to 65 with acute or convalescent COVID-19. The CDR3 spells CASSLHGQPEAFF. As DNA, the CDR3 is TGTGCCAGCAGCCTCCACGGACAACCTGAAGCTTTCTTT.